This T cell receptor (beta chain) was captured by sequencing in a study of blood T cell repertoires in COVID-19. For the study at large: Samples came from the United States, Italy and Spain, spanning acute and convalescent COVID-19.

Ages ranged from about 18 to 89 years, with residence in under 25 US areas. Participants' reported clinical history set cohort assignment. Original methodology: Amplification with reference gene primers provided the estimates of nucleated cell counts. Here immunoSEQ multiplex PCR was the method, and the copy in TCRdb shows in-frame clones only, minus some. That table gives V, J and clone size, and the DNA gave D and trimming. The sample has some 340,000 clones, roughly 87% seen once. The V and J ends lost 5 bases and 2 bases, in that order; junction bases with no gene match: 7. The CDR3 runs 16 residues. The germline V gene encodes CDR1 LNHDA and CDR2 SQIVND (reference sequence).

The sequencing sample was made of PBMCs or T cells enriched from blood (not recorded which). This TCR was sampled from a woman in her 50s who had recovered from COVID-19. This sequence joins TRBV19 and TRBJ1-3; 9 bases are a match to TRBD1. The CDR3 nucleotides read TGTGCCAGTAGTGACACCGGGACAGGGACTGGAAACACCATATATTTT. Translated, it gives CASSDTGTGTGNTIYF.